Here is one T cell receptor (beta chain) with its context. What it recognizes is unknown. It was healthy bone marrow donors who served as donors. The primer mix had 60 Vbeta and 13 Jbeta primers. Generated by immunoSEQ multiplex PCR, the TCRdb table keeps only in-frame clones and is missing some. This repertoire comprises about 46,000 clones; its ten largest clones make up approximately 1%. The data are from a study of cytomegalovirus exposure and HLA in healthy donors. Across the study: Assignment to the Caucasian-associated ancestry cluster applied to less than 85% of the roughly 400 genotyped donors. Study outcomes and limitations: A later analysis revealed that TCR association rates differed between HLA loci, peaking at DRB1 and bottoming out at HLA-C.

The CDR3 runs to 13 residues. The J segment lost 0 bases and the V segment lost 7 bases, leaving 2 bases of the junction unmatched. Germline CDR1 and CDR2: LGHNA and YSLEER. This chain joins TRBV4-3 and TRBJ2-7; 8 positions match TRBD2. Sequenced sample: PBMCs. This TCR came from a woman in her forties in good health and CMV-seronegative. The CDR3 coding sequence is TGCGCCAGCAAAAGCGGGGGCTCCTACGAGCAGTACTTC. This encodes CASKSGGSYEQYF.